This entry describes one TCR beta chain. Its target antigen remains unknown. The junction shows trimming of 0 bases on V and 6 bases on J, plus 13 bases between the germline ends. The CDR3 spans 14 residues, from the cysteine through the phenylalanine. The DNA shown is the 42-base CDR3, in frame from base 1. The germline V gene (reference sequence) supplies CDR1 SGHKS and CDR2 YYEKEE. Library preparation used the immunoSEQ multiplex PCR assay. The multiplex PCR relied on a mix of 60 forward primers for TCR Vbeta segments and 13 reverse primers for TCR Jbeta segments. The CDR3 region of rearranged TCR beta genes was amplified from genomic DNA by a multiplex PCR assay. The Illumina HiSeq System was used to sequence the amplified TCR beta libraries as 87-base-pair reads. Processing in the source paper ran as follows. A later analysis tallied roughly 78 million unique TCR beta chains across the 640 or so repertoires, and approximately 12 million of those chains were shared by two or more donors. Raw reads were error-corrected and collapsed into unique sequences with a nearest-neighbor algorithm that merged closely related sequences to remove PCR and sequencing errors. CDR3 sequences were aligned to IMGT reference sequences to assign V, D and J gene segments. For a sequence to be retained, a match of at least six nucleotides to both a V gene segment and a J gene segment was required. A rearrangement counted as productive if the CDR3 had no stop codons and remained in frame with V and J, and every other rearrangement counted as non-productive. CDR3 was defined by IMGT convention, running from the second conserved V-encoded cysteine to the conserved J-encoded phenylalanine. The earlier analysis of fewer than 700 of the donors excluded sequences that lacked an unambiguous match to a single V gene segment. In an earlier analysis of 500 to 750 of the donors, V segments were called functional above 56.7% productive rearrangements and were called segregating when the between-donor standard deviation exceeded 5%. A statistical classification framework was built for diagnosing cytomegalovirus status from the catalog of TCR beta chain sequences. A later analysis assigned V and J genes by comparing TCR nucleotide sequences with IMGT/GENE-DB human TR gene sequences. The TCRdist pipeline was used in a later analysis to assign CDR3 sequences and most-parsimonious VDJ recombination scenarios. In a later analysis, every TCR beta chain was defined by the combination of its CDR3 amino acid sequence and its V-gene family, and reads without a unique V-gene family were dropped. A later analysis removed 600 or so highly shared, low-generation-probability nucleotide sequences to deal with suspected cross-contamination and a sequencing artifact. For each public chain, a later analysis derived a clonal expansion index from normalized ranks of inferred template counts within each repertoire. Generation probabilities in a later analysis came from a VDJ recombination model fitted to out-of-frame rearrangements, and those results were checked against IGoR. In a later analysis, hypergeometric tests were used to score TCR-TCR, TCR-HLA and TCR-CMV co-occurrence, with a repertoire-size bias correction applied to TCR pairs. A later analysis estimated false discovery rates by permuting HLA or CMV assignments 20 times. In a later analysis, co-occurring TCRs were grouped with DBSCAN, and TCRdist sequence similarity was added when clustering was performed within HLA-allele-positive subsets. Repertoires with fewer than 30,000 or more than 120,000 public chains were left out of co-occurrence clustering, as were about 5 repertoires with anomalous nucleotide sharing. In TCRdb, the immuneACCESS table is reduced to in-frame sequences with V and J assigned. These tables do not hold every clone; where another copy was compared, an unresolved V gene accounts for under half, and the others remain unexplained. The DNA was the basis for D and trimming; V, J and clone size are from that table. The table kept for this sample lists around 84,000 clones. The leading ten clones occupy approximately 4.2% of the sample.

This sample is part of a study of cytomegalovirus exposure and HLA in healthy donors (dated by TCRdb to 2016 to 2017). Broadly, across the study: An earlier analysis of roughly 630 of the donors reported approximately 290 Gb of sequence data and some 100 million unique TCR beta sequences from about 179 million T cells. In addition to the first cohort of about 650 subjects, a separate validation cohort of approximately 130 different subjects was used. Typing coverage differed by locus: A, B, C, DRB1 and DQB1 were typed in about 629-640 donors, DQA1 in 522, DPA1 in 606, and DPB1 in 400 to 490. The study was designed to test whether signatures of past pathogen exposure could be identified by cataloging public T cell receptors. Donor age, sex, ethnicity and CMV serostatus were compiled alongside the repertoire data. Of the 398 genotyped donors, 65% to 90% were placed in the genetic ancestry cluster associated with self-reported Caucasian donors. The study combined high-throughput TCR immunosequencing, statistical association of individual TCRs with disease status, and machine learning to predict cytomegalovirus infection status. The T cell repertoires of some 670 subjects were profiled by immunosequencing and related to cytomegalovirus serostatus. A later genetic analysis used genome-wide SNP genotypes for about three fifths of the 666 donors, treating that subset as a discovery cohort. An early release that covered approximately 600 HLA-typed donors contained approximately 300 gigabases of sequencing data and approximately 85 million unique TCR sequences. Rather than drawing on any new phenotypic data, the later analysis identified candidate immune exposures from TCR beta sequences and the way those sequences occurred across donors. An earlier analysis of around 540 of the donors applied high-throughput TCR beta sequencing to assess whether each TCR beta V gene segment acted as functional or pseudogenic. Every repertoire in the discovery cohort had been generated on one and the same sequencing platform. Among 398 genotyped donors of the cohort, an average of approximately 240,000 unique TCR beta nucleotide sequences was sequenced per donor, of which about 19% were non-productive. Four or five DR-DQ haplotypes were treated as single units for association and clustering because of strong linkage in the cohort. Class I and class II HLA loci were covered by the typing at four-digit resolution. In a later analysis, previously published TCR beta repertoires from several hundred donors were re-analyzed and high-resolution HLA genotyping was added so that TCR occurrence patterns could be studied.

The paper as a whole reports these results and caveats: Specific HLA alleles were associated with 18,000 or so TCR beta sequences at a false discovery rate of 0.05 in a later analysis. Correlated functional status among segregating V segments might reflect linkage disequilibrium, but an unknown experimental factor could not be ruled out. Because some donors lacked HLA typing at each locus, the association tests relied only on the typed subset. While some public TCRs were present in many individuals, most TCR sequences turned up only very rarely across donors. Most CMV-associated TCR beta chains appeared to be HLA-restricted in a later analysis, and the HLA associations seemed to be driven largely by CMV exposure. In a later genetic analysis, a missense DCLRE1C variant was associated with V-gene and J-gene trimming of TCR beta chains, and the association was replicated in an independent cohort. The sequencing pipeline was judged likely to have produced a cluster of highly shared sequence variants as a technical artifact. It was suggested by the authors that the approach could potentially be generalized to other disease states and immunological phenotypes. In an earlier analysis of 587 of the donors, most TCR beta V segments appeared in productive rearrangements about 90% or about 30% of the time, broadly matching IMGT annotations. Compared with equally common non-associated chains, HLA-associated TCR beta chains in a later analysis were more clonally expanded and had lower generation probabilities. A further reported finding was that TCR beta sequences accurately predicted the HLA-A and HLA-B alleles for most subjects in the first cohort. In both the original and validation cohorts, the classifier was reported to diagnose cytomegalovirus status with high specificity and sensitivity. Roughly uniform sequencing depth across donors was assumed in presence/absence analyses, although this assumption may not hold. Some IMGT-functional V segments, including TRBV6-2 and TRBV6-3, could not be distinguished by the 87-base-pair reads and were therefore excluded. Because counts were too low, 15 or so rarely observed V segments, including chromosome 9 orphons, were excluded from the earlier analysis of 587 of the donors. The study listed 150 to 200 TCR beta chains as associated with cytomegalovirus. Strong co-occurrence of HLA alleles, especially DR and DQ, made assigning TCR associations to individual alleles difficult. Three of the identified cytomegalovirus-associated TCR beta chains were confirmed in vitro to be specific for cytomegalovirus antigens. A later analysis found that TCR association rates varied across HLA loci, with DRB1 alleles showing the most associated TCRs and HLA-C alleles the fewest. A later genetic analysis reported fewer N-insertions in productive TCRs among donors in an Asian-associated ancestry cluster than the roughly 700-donor mean. A later analysis reported that several top co-occurrence clusters appeared linked to parvovirus B19, influenza, CMV and Epstein-Barr virus. This cohort had only TCR beta chains sequenced, and the lack of alpha or paired-chain data limited which features could be detected. CMV serostatus was the only immune exposure information available for the cohort.

The cohort consisted of approximately 670 healthy bone marrow donors. At the time of sampling, every cohort member was nominally healthy, though immune exposures that went unrecorded were likely present. The donor tested CMV seronegative, placing the donor among the 350 to 400 seronegative members of the cohort. A peripheral blood sample was provided by each donor, and peripheral blood mononuclear cells were used for TCR beta sequencing. The Qiagen DNeasy Blood Extraction Kit was used to extract genomic DNA from the blood cell samples. The sequenced material came from PBMCs. The rearranged chain carries TRBV5-5 and TRBJ2-7; the D gene remains uncertain. The source of this sequence is a man aged 25 to 40 in good health and CMV-seronegative. The CDR3 is CASSLVSQVIEQYF. The DNA sequence is given as TGTGCCAGCAGCTTGGTTTCGCAGGTCATCGAGCAGTACTTC.